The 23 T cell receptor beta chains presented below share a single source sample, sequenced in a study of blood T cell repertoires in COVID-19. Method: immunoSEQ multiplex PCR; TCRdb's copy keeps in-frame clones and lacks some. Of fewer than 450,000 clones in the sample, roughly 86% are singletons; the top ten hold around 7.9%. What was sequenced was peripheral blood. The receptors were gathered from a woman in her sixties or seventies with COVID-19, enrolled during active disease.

DNA for the CDR3: TGTGCCAGCATGCCCCGAGAATCCTATAATTCACCCCTCCACTTT. Translation: CASMPRESYNSPLHF. This chain uses TRBV5-6 with TRBJ1-6; no firm D call. CDR1 and CDR2 from the germline V gene are SGHDT and YYEEEE. V was shortened by 6 bases and J by 1 base, with 11 bases between the two germline ends. This CDR3 region has 15 residues.

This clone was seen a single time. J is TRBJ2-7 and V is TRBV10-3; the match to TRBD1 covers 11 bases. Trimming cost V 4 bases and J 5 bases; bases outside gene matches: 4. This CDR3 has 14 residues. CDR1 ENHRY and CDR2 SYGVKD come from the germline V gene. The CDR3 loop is CAISGLDRGHEQYF. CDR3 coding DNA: TGTGCCATCAGTGGGTTGGACAGGGGGCACGAGCAGTACTTC.

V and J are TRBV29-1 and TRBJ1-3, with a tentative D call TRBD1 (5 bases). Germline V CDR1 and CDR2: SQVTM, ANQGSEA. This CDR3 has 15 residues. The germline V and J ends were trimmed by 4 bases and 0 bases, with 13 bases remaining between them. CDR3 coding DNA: TGCAGCGTTGTGGTAACAGGCGTCTCTGGAAACACCATATATTTT. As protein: CSVVVTGVSGNTIYF.

The CDR3 nucleotides read TGTGCCATCAGTGCCCTTAGTGTGTTACCGGGGGATCAGCCCCAGCATTTT. As protein: CAISALSVLPGDQPQHF. This rearrangement joins TRBV10-3 to TRBJ1-5, with D tentatively TRBD1 (5 bases). Germline values: CDR1 ENHRY, CDR2 SYGVKD. V gave up 4 bases and J gave up 5 bases, with 21 bases separating them. This CDR3 comprises 17 residues.

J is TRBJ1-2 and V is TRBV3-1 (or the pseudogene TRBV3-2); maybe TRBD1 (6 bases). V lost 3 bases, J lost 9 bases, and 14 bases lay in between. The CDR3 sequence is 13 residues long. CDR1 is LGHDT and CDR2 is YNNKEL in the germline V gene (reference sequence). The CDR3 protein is CASSHSEGGSYTF. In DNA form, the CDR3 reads TGTGCCAGCAGCCATTCCGAGGGGGGGAGCTACACCTTC.

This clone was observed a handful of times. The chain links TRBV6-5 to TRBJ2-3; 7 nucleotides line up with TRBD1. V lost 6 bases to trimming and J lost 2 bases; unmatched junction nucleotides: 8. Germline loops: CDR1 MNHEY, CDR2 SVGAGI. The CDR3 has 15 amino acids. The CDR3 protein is CASSQTGYPTDTQYF. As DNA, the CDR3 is TGTGCCAGCAGCCAGACAGGGTATCCCACAGATACGCAGTATTTT.

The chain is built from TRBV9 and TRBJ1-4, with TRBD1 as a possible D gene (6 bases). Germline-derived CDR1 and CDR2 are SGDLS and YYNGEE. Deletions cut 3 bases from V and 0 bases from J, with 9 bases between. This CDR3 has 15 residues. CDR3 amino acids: CASSETGSTNEKLFF. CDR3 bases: TGTGCCAGCAGCGAGACAGGCTCAACTAATGAAAAACTGTTTTTT.

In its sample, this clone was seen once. CDR3 amino acids: CASSPRAGAGNTIYF. The DNA for the CDR3 is TGTGCCAGCAGCCCCCGGGCGGGGGCTGGAAACACCATATATTTT. This sequence joins TRBV7-2 and TRBJ1-3; a weak D match, TRBD1 (5 bases). From germline, CDR1 is SGHTA and CDR2 FQGNSA. With 5 bases removed from V and 2 bases from J, the gap between germline ends came to 13 bases. This CDR3 is 15 amino acids long.

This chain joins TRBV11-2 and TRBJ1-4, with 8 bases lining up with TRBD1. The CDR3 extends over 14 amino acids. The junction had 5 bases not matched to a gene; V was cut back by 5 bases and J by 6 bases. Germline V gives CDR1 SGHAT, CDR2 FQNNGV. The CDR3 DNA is TGTGCCAGCAGCGCCGGACAGGGATATGAAAAACTGTTTTTT. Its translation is CASSAGQGYEKLFF.

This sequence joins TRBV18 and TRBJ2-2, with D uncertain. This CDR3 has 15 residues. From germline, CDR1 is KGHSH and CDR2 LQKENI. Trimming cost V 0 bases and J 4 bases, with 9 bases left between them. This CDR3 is CASSPPVRGTGELFF. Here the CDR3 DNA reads TGTGCCAGCTCACCACCAGTGCGCGGCACCGGGGAGCTGTTTTTT.

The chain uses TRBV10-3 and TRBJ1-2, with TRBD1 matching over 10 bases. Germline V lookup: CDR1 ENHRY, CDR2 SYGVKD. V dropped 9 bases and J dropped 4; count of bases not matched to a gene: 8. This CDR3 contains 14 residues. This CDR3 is CAIGTGAMIYGYTF. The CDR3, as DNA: TGTGCCATTGGGACAGGGGCTATGATCTATGGCTACACCTTC.

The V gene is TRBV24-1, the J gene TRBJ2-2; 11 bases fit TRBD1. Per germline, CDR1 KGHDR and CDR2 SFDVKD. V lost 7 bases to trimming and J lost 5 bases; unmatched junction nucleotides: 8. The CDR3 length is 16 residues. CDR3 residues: CATREGGQGATGELFF. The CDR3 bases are TGTGCCACCAGGGAAGGCGGACAGGGGGCTACCGGGGAGCTGTTTTTT.

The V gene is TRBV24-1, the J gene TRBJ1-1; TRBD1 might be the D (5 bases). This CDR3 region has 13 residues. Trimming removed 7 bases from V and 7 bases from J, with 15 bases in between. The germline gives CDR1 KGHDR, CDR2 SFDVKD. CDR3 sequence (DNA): TGTGCCACCAGAGTTGGGACTCTGGGTGAAGCTTTCTTT. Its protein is CATRVGTLGEAFF.

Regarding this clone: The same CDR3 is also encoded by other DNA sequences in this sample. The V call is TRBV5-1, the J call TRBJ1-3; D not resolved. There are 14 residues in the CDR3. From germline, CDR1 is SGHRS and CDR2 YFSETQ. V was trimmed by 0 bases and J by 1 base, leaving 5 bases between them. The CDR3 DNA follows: TGCGCCAGCAGCTTGGGCGGGTCTGGAAACACCATATATTTT. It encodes CASSLGGSGNTIYF.

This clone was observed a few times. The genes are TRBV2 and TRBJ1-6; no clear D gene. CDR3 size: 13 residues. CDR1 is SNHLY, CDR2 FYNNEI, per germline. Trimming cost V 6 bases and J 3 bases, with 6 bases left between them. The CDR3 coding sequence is TGTGCCAGCAGGGGCAGCTATAATTCACCCCTCCACTTT. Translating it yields CASRGSYNSPLHF. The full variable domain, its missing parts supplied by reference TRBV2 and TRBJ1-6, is EPEVTQTPSHQVTQMGQEVILRCVPISNHLYFYWYRQILGQKVEFLVSFYNNEISEKSEIFDDQFSVERPDGSNFTLKIRSTKLEDSAMYFCASRGSYNSPLHFGNGTRLTVT.

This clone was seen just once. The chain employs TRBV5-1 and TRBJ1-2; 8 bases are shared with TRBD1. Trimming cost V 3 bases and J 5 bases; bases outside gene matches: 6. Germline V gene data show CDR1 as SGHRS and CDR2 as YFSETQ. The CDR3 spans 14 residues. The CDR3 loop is CASSSGGAEYGYTF. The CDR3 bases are TGCGCCAGCAGCTCAGGGGGCGCGGAATATGGCTACACCTTC.

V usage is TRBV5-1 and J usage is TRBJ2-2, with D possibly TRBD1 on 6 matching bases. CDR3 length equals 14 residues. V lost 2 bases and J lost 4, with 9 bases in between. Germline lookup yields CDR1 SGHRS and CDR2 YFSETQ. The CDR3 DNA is TGCGCCAGCAGCTTTCAGGGGAGCACCGGGGAGCTGTTTTTT. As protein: CASSFQGSTGELFF.

CDR3: CASSISVRGTQITEAFF. The CDR3, as DNA: TGTGCCAGTAGTATTTCGGTCAGGGGGACACAGATCACTGAAGCTTTCTTT. J is TRBJ1-1 and V is TRBV19; 7 nucleotides agree with TRBD1. CDR1 and CDR2 (germline): LNHDA, SQIVND (reference sequence). This CDR3 comprises 17 residues. V trimming: 3 bases; J trimming: 4 bases; junction bases outside the gene matches: 14.

As DNA, the CDR3 is TGTGCCAGCAGTTTCCGGACAGGAGGGAATGAAAAACTGTTTTTT. This encodes CASSFRTGGNEKLFF. The rearrangement joins TRBV28 to TRBJ1-4; 7 nucleotides match TRBD1. CDR1 is MDHEN, CDR2 SYDVKM, per germline. Unmatched junction bases numbered 6, after V lost 3 bases and J lost 5 bases. The length of the CDR3 is 15 residues. The variable domain in full, with the rest retrieved from reference TRBV28 and TRBJ1-4, is DVKVTQSSRYLVKRTGEKVFLECVQDMDHENMFWYRQDPGLGLRLIYFSYDVKMKEKGDIPEGYSVSREKKERFSLILESASTNQTSMYLCASSFRTGGNEKLFFGSGTQLSVL.

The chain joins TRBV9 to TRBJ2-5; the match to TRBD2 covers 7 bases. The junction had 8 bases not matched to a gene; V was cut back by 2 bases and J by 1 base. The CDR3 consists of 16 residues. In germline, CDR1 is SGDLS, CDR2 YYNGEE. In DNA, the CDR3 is TGTGCCAGCAGCGTGGGCCTGCGGGGGACCCAAGAGACCCAGTACTTC. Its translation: CASSVGLRGTQETQYF. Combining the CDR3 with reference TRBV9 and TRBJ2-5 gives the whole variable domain DSGVTQTPKHLITATGQRVTLRCSPRSGDLSVYWYQQSLDQGLQFLIQYYNGEERAKGNILERFSAQQFPDLHSELNLSSLELGDSALYFCASSVGLRGTQETQYFGPGTRLLVL.

The CDR3 nucleotides read TGTGCCAGCAGGTCAACAGGGGATCAGCCCCAGCATTTT. This codes for CASRSTGDQPQHF. The chain couples TRBV12-3 or TRBV12-4 to TRBJ1-5, with TRBD1 identical over 7 bases. This CDR3 is 13 amino acids long. J lost 5 bases, V lost 6 bases, and 4 bases had no gene match.

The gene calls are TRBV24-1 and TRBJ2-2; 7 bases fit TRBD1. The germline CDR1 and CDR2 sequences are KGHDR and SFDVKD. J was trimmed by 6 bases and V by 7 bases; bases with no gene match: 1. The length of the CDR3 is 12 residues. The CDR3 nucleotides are TGTGCCACCAGCCAGGGGGCCGGGGAGCTGTTTTTT. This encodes CATSQGAGELFF.

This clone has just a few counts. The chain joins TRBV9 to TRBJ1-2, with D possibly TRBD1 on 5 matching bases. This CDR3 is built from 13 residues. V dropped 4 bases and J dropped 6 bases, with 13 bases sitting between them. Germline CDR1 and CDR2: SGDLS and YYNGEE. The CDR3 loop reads CASSPRAGHGYTF. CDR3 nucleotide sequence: TGTGCCAGCAGCCCCCGGGCAGGGCATGGCTACACCTTC.